The rows below give T cell receptor beta chains drawn from one sample of a study of cytomegalovirus exposure and HLA in healthy donors. The data were produced by immunoSEQ multiplex PCR, yet TCRdb's version contains in-frame clones alone and is incomplete. Of over 85,000 clones in the sample, roughly 80% were seen once. Sequencing was done on a sample of PBMCs. The receptors derive from a young man in good health and CMV-seropositive. Both conserved end residues are part of each CDR3. The D gene is left open where the match is weak. Size values are once, few and many counts, or a class for expanded clones, and some rows have none.

abundance	v_gene	j_gene	d_gene	CDR3nt	CDR3aa
once	TRBV10-3	TRBJ2-3	TRBD1	TGTGCCATCAGTGAGTCGATTGGGACAGGAAACACAGATACGCAGTATTTT	CAISESIGTGNTDTQYF
.	TRBV5-1	TRBJ1-2	TRBD1	TGCGCCAGCAGCCTCGGGACAGGGACGGACTATGGCTACACCTTC	CASSLGTGTDYGYTF
.	TRBV29-1	TRBJ2-2	.	TGCAGCAGTAGGGACTTGCAGACCGGGGAGCTGTTTTTT	CSSRDLQTGELFF
.	TRBV7-9	TRBJ2-1	.	TGTGCCAGCAGCTTAGCAGGGGCCCGTTACAATGAGCAGTTCTTC	CASSLAGARYNEQFF
.	TRBV6-1	TRBJ2-2	.	TGTGCCAGCAGTGAACCGCTGGGGGGACCGAACACCGGGGAGCTGTTTTTT	CASSEPLGGPNTGELFF
.	TRBV6-5	TRBJ2-2	TRBD2	TGTGCCAGCAGTTACTCTCCTAGCGGGGGTGACGGGGAGCTGTTTTTT	CASSYSPSGGDGELFF
.	TRBV11-3	TRBJ2-2	TRBD2	TGTGCCAGCAGAGGGACTAGCGCGAACACCGGGGAGCTGTTTTTT	CASRGTSANTGELFF
.	TRBV5-4	TRBJ2-3	TRBD2	TGTGCCAGCGGGGCGGGGGGGCGCGGAAGCACAGATACGCAGTATTTT	CASGAGGRGSTDTQYF
.	TRBV6-1	TRBJ1-3	TRBD1	TGTGCCAGCAGTGGACAGGGGAGCTCTGGAAACACCATATATTTT	CASSGQGSSGNTIYF
.	TRBV29-1	TRBJ1-5	TRBD1	TGCAGCGTTGAAGAGAGGGGACAGGGGGATTATAACCGGCATCAGCCCCAGCATTTT	CSVEERGQGDYNRHQPQHF
.	TRBV5-1	TRBJ1-1	.	TGCGCCAGCAGCCACTCGACAGGTGAAGCTTTCTTT	CASSHSTGEAFF
.	TRBV5-1	TRBJ2-3	.	TGCGCCAGCAGCTGGGGGCTAGAAGATACGCAGTATTTT	CASSWGLEDTQYF
.	TRBV7-9	TRBJ1-5	.	TGTGCCAGTAGGAGGGGAGGAGGTAATCAGCCCCAGCATTTT	CASRRGGGNQPQHF
few	TRBV4-3	TRBJ1-2	.	TGCGCCAGCAGCCAAGGACTGACCTATGGCTACACCTTC	CASSQGLTYGYTF
.	TRBV10-3	TRBJ1-2	.	TGTGCCTCTAGGCAGGGCGGTAACTATGGCTACACCTTC	CASRQGGNYGYTF
.	TRBV11-2	TRBJ1-6	TRBD1	TGTGCCAGCAGCTCGCTTACGTCGACAGGGGCGGGTAATTCACCCCTCCACTTT	CASSSLTSTGAGNSPLHF
.	TRBV2	TRBJ1-2	.	TGTGCCAGCAGGGGACATTTTAACTATGGCTACACCTTC	CASRGHFNYGYTF
once	TRBV29-1	TRBJ2-5	.	TGCAGCGTTGATATGTCCACCGGGGAGACCCAGTACTTC	CSVDMSTGETQYF
few	TRBV29-1	TRBJ1-2	.	TGCAGCGTTGAAGATGGACTTTGGGACAAACGTTATGGCTACACCTTC	CSVEDGLWDKRYGYTF
.	TRBV18	TRBJ1-2	TRBD1	TGTGCCAGCTCAACGGGACAGGTTTCTAACTATGGCTACACCTTC	CASSTGQVSNYGYTF
.	TRBV6-1	TRBJ1-1	TRBD1	TGTGCCAGCAGTATCCGGGACAGGAACACTGAAGCTTTCTTT	CASSIRDRNTEAFF
.	TRBV5-1	TRBJ2-5	TRBD2	TGCGCCAGCAGCTTTAGCGGGGGCGGGGAGACCCAGTACTTC	CASSFSGGGETQYF
.	TRBV25-1	TRBJ2-4	TRBD1	TGTGCCAGCAGTGGCGGGGACAGGGAAAACATTCAGTACTTC	CASSGGDRENIQYF
.	TRBV19	TRBJ1-1	.	TGTGCCAGTAGTGTTGGGTGGGGGGACACTGAAGCTTTCTTT	CASSVGWGDTEAFF
.	TRBV28	TRBJ2-1	.	TGTGCCAGCAGTGGACAGTACAATGAGCAGTTCTTC	CASSGQYNEQFF
.	TRBV5-4	TRBJ2-3	.	TGTGCCGTCGGACGGGGGGCTGGCACAGATACGCAGTATTTT	CAVGRGAGTDTQYF
few	TRBV6-5	TRBJ1-1	.	TGTGCCAGCAGCTTCCGTGGGGGGGATACTGAAGCTTTCTTT	CASSFRGGDTEAFF
.	TRBV4-3	TRBJ2-5	.	TGCGCCAGCAGCCATATTTTCGGGGAGACCCAGTACTTC	CASSHIFGETQYF
.	TRBV28	TRBJ2-2	TRBD1	TGTGCCAGCAGTCCCGGGACAGTCGACACCGGGGAGCTGTTTTTT	CASSPGTVDTGELFF
.	TRBV27	TRBJ1-2	TRBD1	TGTGCCAGCAGTTTAGCAGGACAGGGGCATGGCTACACCTTC	CASSLAGQGHGYTF
.	TRBV5-4	TRBJ2-3	.	TGTGCCAGCAGCCCACCGGGTGGGGAGACAGATACGCAGTATTTT	CASSPPGGETDTQYF
.	TRBV25-1	TRBJ1-2	TRBD1	TGTGCCAGCAGTGAGAGGGGGCTCTATGGCTACACCTTC	CASSERGLYGYTF
.	TRBV5-1	TRBJ1-2	TRBD1	TGCGCCAGCAGTTCCGAAGGGGGCCCTGGCTACACCTTC	CASSSEGGPGYTF
.	TRBV7-3	TRBJ2-1	TRBD1	TGTGCCAGCAGTTCCGGGACAGGGGTCTACAATGAGCAGTTCTTC	CASSSGTGVYNEQFF
.	TRBV6-5	TRBJ1-2	TRBD1	TGTGCCAGCAGTTACTCGAGTAACAGGGGCCAGGAGGGCTACACCTTC	CASSYSSNRGQEGYTF
.	TRBV2	TRBJ1-6	.	TGTGCCAGCACCCCCGCGGGAGGGGGTGGTTCACCCCTCCACTTT	CASTPAGGGGSPLHF
.	TRBV18	TRBJ2-7	TRBD1	TGTGCCAGCTCACGGGACAGTTTCTACGAGCAGTACTTC	CASSRDSFYEQYF
.	TRBV19	TRBJ2-7	TRBD1	TGTGCCAGTAGTATGGGGGACAGCCCGTACGAGCAGTACTTC	CASSMGDSPYEQYF
.	TRBV25-1	TRBJ2-1	TRBD1	TGTGCCAGCAGTGTCGGACAGGGCTACAATGAGCAGTTCTTC	CASSVGQGYNEQFF
.	TRBV19	TRBJ2-7	TRBD2	TGTGCCACAGCGGGGCCCGCCTACGAGCAGTACTTC	CATAGPAYEQYF
.	TRBV28	TRBJ1-1	.	TGTGCCAGCAGTTTAACAAGGGGGTTTCAAGACACTGAAGCTTTCTTT	CASSLTRGFQDTEAFF
.	TRBV4-1	TRBJ2-1	.	TGCGCCAGCAGCCAAGATAGATCCTACAATGAGCAGTTCTTC	CASSQDRSYNEQFF
.	TRBV29-1	TRBJ1-1	TRBD1	TGCAGCGAAGACAGGGCAATGAACACTGAAGCTTTCTTT	CSEDRAMNTEAFF
.	TRBV6-6	TRBJ2-1	TRBD2	TGTGCCAGCAGTCCAGCGGGGTCCCTGGTAAATGAGCAGTTCTTC	CASSPAGSLVNEQFF
.	TRBV14	TRBJ1-4	.	TGTGCCAGCAGCCCCTCCGACGGACTTAATGAAAAACTGTTTTTT	CASSPSDGLNEKLFF
.	TRBV7-6	TRBJ2-2	.	TGTGCCAGCAGCTACCCCCAAGACACAGAGAACACCGGGGAGCTGTTTTTT	CASSYPQDTENTGELFF
.	TRBV5-6	TRBJ2-3	.	TGTGCCAGCAGCTTGGAAGGGGACATTTGGCGTATTGGGACAGATACGCAGTATTTT	CASSLEGDIWRIGTDTQYF
.	TRBV10-1	TRBJ1-2	TRBD1	TGCGCCAGCAGTGCCGGGACAGCGGATGGCTACACCTTC	CASSAGTADGYTF
.	TRBV11-2	TRBJ1-2	TRBD1	TGTGCCAGCAGCGCAGGGGGCGCTGGGGGCTACACCTTC	CASSAGGAGGYTF
.	TRBV11-2	TRBJ1-2	.	TGTGCCAGCAGCCTCGGGACTGTTCAGCTATATGGCTACACCTTC	CASSLGTVQLYGYTF
.	TRBV11-2	TRBJ1-2	.	TGTGCCAGCAGCTTATCGGACAAGCGACACGGCTACACCTTC	CASSLSDKRHGYTF